This T cell receptor beta chain was sequenced in a study of cytomegalovirus exposure and HLA in healthy donors. With 4 bases removed from V and 5 bases from J, the gap between germline ends came to 9 bases. The CDR3 is made up of 13 amino acids. Germline CDR1 MNHEY, CDR2 SVGAGI. The PCR employed 60 Vbeta primers together with 13 Jbeta primers. TCRdb keeps only in-frame clones here, not all; method: immunoSEQ multiplex PCR. The sample carries around 110,000 clones, roughly 70% recorded once. At collection, donors were nominally healthy, but unrecorded immune exposures were probable. There are a few counts of this clone.

This sequence originates from a young woman in good health and CMV-seronegative. The specimen was PBMCs. This sequence joins TRBV6-5 and TRBJ1-5; D is ambiguous. CDR3 protein: CASSFGEDQPQHF. CDR3 nucleotides: TGTGCCAGCAGTTTCGGAGAGGATCAGCCCCAGCATTTT.